A single sample gave rise to the 2 T cell receptor beta chains below, sequenced in a study of T-cell memory formation after mild COVID-19. TCRdb reprocessed the 5' RACE reads with MiXCR, giving one entry per CDR3 protein. The sample contains 15,000 or so distinct CDR3 sequences, about 20% of which appear only once. Sequenced: PBMCs or a T cell subset sorted from them (not recorded which). These receptors were collected from a man aged 18 to 30 who had mild COVID-19 (a few samples of this study predate the infection). Cell type and time point are not known.

The table lists this clonotype with many counts. This chain joins TRBV6-5 and TRBJ2-1, with D perhaps matching TRBD2 (7 bases). Germline values: CDR1 MNHEY, CDR2 SVGAGI. V lost 3 bases, J lost 9 bases, and 21 bases lay in between. CDR3 length equals 16 residues. The CDR3 region is CASSYGGGATVGEQFF. In nucleotides, the CDR3 is TGTGCCAGCAGTTATGGAGGGGGGGCCACAGTCGGTGAGCAGTTCTTC.

The CDR3, as DNA: TGTGCCAGCAGCTTCCAACTTGGCTACGAGCAGTACTTC. The encoded protein is CASSFQLGYEQYF. The rearrangement uses TRBV7-9 and TRBJ2-7; D is unclear. The CDR3 extends over 13 amino acids. The germline V gene has CDR1 SEHNR and CDR2 FQNEAQ (reference sequence). The ends were cut back, 3 bases at V and 3 bases at J, with 9 bases in the middle. The whole variable domain, filled in from reference TRBV7-9 and TRBJ2-7, reads DTGVSQNPRHKITKRGQNVTFRCDPISEHNRLYWYRQTLGQGPEFLTYFQNEAQLEKSRLLSDRFSAERPKGSFSTLEIQRTEQGDSAMYLCASSFQLGYEQYFGPGTRLTVT.